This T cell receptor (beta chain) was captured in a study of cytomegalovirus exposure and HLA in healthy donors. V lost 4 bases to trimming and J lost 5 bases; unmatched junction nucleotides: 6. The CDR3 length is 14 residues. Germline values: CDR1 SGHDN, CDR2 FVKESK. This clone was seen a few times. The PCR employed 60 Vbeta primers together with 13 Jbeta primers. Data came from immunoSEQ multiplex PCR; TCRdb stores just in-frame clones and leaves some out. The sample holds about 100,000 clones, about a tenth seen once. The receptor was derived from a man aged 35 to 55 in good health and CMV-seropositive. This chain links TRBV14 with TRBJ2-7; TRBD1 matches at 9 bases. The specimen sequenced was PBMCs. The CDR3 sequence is CASSLGTGFHEQYF. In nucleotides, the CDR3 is TGTGCCAGCAGCCTTGGGACAGGGTTCCACGAGCAGTACTTC. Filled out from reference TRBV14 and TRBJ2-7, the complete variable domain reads EAGVTQFPSHSVIEKGQTVTLRCDPISGHDNLYWYRRVMGKEIKFLLHFVKESKQDESGMPNNRFLAERTGGTYSTLKVQPAELEDSGVYFCASSLGTGFHEQYFGPGTRLTVT.